What follows is one TCR beta chain and its context. This CDR3 comprises 14 residues. The germline CDR1 and CDR2 sequences are SGHKS and YYEKEE (reference sequence). The J segment lost 4 bases and the V segment lost 4 bases, leaving 4 bases of the junction unmatched. Profiling relied on immunoSEQ multiplex PCR, and the TCRdb table lists in-frame clones only, not all of them. The table has about 49,000 clones, roughly 85% seen once. The sample belongs to a study of control samples from healthy donors and cancer patients. The specimen sequenced was PBMCs. The chain joins TRBV5-5 to TRBJ2-1; 8 positions agree with TRBD2. The sequence was obtained from a woman between 45 and 60 years old with lung cancer. Written as DNA, the CDR3 is TGTGCCAGCAGCCCCGGACTAGCTTACAATGAGCAGTTCTTC. It codes for CASSPGLAYNEQFF. The full variable domain, with the rest looked up from reference TRBV5-5 and TRBJ2-1, is DAGVTQSPTHLIKTRGQQVTLRCSPISGHKSVSWYQQVLGQGPQFIFQYYEKEERGRGNFPDRFSARQFPNYSSELNVNALLLGDSALYLCASSPGLAYNEQFFGPGTRLTVL.